The clone carrying this T cell receptor (beta chain) showed up many times. What it recognizes is unknown. This sample stems from a study of T cells after yellow fever vaccination. The study, taken as a whole, reports: Post-booster reappearance was seen for most primary-vaccination clones (roughly 97% CD4, 75% to 90% CD8).

J was trimmed by 4 bases and V by 8 bases; bases with no gene match: 4. Per germline, CDR1 KGHSH and CDR2 LQKENI. This CDR3 is 12 amino acids long. Generation of TCR cDNA used 5'RACE template switching (which added a universal primer site and UMIs). Each CDR3 protein is one row after TCRdb ran MiXCR on the 5' RACE reads. The profile shows some 340,000 distinct CDR3 sequences, roughly a tenth of them singletons. V usage is TRBV18 and J usage is TRBJ2-7; 8 bases match TRBD1. The sequenced sample was CD4+ T cells sorted from PBMCs, obtained 45 days after the yellow fever booster vaccination. The sequence was obtained from a man aged 18-30 years who received the YFV17D yellow fever vaccine. CDR3 amino acids: CASSQGAYEQYF. CDR3 coding DNA: TGTGCCAGCAGCCAGGGGGCATACGAGCAGTACTTC.